This T cell receptor (beta chain) was sequenced during a study of tumor-infiltrating lymphocytes in oesophageal squamous cell carcinoma. Looked up from germline, CDR1 is MDHEN and CDR2 is SYDVKM. V was pared by 2 bases and J by 0 bases, with 11 bases between. The length of the CDR3 is 15 residues. This clonotype was counted many times. TCRdb reanalysed the PCR reads using MiXCR and keeps one entry per CDR3 protein. The data show more than 10,000 distinct CDR3 sequences, 50% to 60% seen once. Material: esophageal tumor tissue. The gene calls are TRBV28 and TRBJ2-7; D is uncertain. This clonotype was obtained from a female donor with esophageal squamous cell carcinoma. The chain's CDR3 is CASSLHSASSYEQYF. The CDR3 DNA reads TGTGCCAGCAGTTTACATTCGGCTAGCTCCTACGAGCAGTACTTC. Using reference TRBV28 and TRBJ2-7 for the parts outside the CDR3, the full variable domain is DVKVTQSSRYLVKRTGEKVFLECVQDMDHENMFWYRQDPGLGLRLIYFSYDVKMKEKGDIPEGYSVSREKKERFSLILESASTNQTSMYLCASSLHSASSYEQYFGPGTRLTVT.